This T cell receptor beta chain was documented in a study of CD8 T cell repertoires and HIV-1 epitope variants. Study details: Controls were a CMV, EBV and flu peptide pool, Ebola AY9 negative control, and no-peptide well.

This CDR3 region has 15 residues. Trimming left V 0 bases short and J 5 bases short, with 11 bases between. Per germline, CDR1 MNHEY and CDR2 SVGAGI. As concerns this clone: Antigen: not known.

Data came from immunoSEQ multiplex PCR; TCRdb stores just in-frame clones and leaves some out. There are 5,000 to 6,000 clones in the sample; about 63% occur only once, and about 40% lies in the top ten. Sequenced input: cultured CD8+ T cells derived from PBMCs. The receptor comes from a male donor with HIV. The chain carries TRBV6-5 and TRBJ1-5; D is perhaps TRBD1 (6 bases). CDR3 in DNA: TGTGCCAGCAGTTACTCGATAGGGGGAGATCAGCCCCAGCATTTT. It yields the protein CASSYSIGGDQPQHF.